The T cell receptor (beta chain) described here comes from a study of shared clonotypes between healthy human individuals. Study-level results: Tissue TCR repertoires likely differ from these blood-only repertoires.

Measured with immunoSEQ multiplex PCR; TCRdb has only the in-frame clones, and not every one. Among about 490,000 clones listed, around 80% were seen once. As regards this clone: Its target is not known.

The V and J ends lost 0 bases and 5 bases respectively, with 10 bases between them. Germline V gives CDR1 KGHSH, CDR2 LQKENI. The CDR3 spans 14 residues. This TCR derives from a woman aged 40-49 years in good health. Some clones in this sample may be carry-over from other donors' samples. The specimen sequenced was PBMCs. The chain employs TRBV18 and TRBJ1-1; no reliable D call. The chain's CDR3 is CASSPPGSRTEAFF. Here the CDR3 DNA reads TGTGCCAGCTCACCACCGGGAAGCCGGACTGAAGCTTTCTTT.